The present TCR beta chain was sequenced within a study of blood T cell repertoires in COVID-19. Germline CDR1 SGHDT, CDR2 YYEEEE. The CDR3 sequence is 15 residues long. V lost 0 bases and J lost 1, with 10 bases in between. Data came from immunoSEQ multiplex PCR; TCRdb stores just in-frame clones and leaves some out. The sample lists 35,000 to 50,000 clones, about nine tenths occurring once. The sequenced sample consisted of peripheral blood. The rearrangement uses TRBV5-6 and TRBJ2-5; D unclear. This clonotype was sampled from a man in his 70s with active COVID-19. CDR3: CASSLALGSQETQYF. The DNA for the CDR3 is TGTGCCAGCAGCTTGGCCCTAGGATCCCAAGAGACCCAGTACTTC. The full variable domain, rest sourced from reference TRBV5-6 and TRBJ2-5, is DAGVTQSPTHLIKTRGQQVTLRCSPKSGHDTVSWYQQALGQGPQFIFQYYEEEERQRGNFPDRFSGHQFPNYSSELNVNALLLGDSALYLCASSLALGSQETQYFGPGTRLLVL.